Listed below are T cell receptor beta chains from one sample, sequenced in a study of blood T cell repertoires in COVID-19. Repertoires were generated with immunoSEQ multiplex PCR, while TCRdb's copy carries only in-frame clones and drops some. Of 300,000 to 400,000 clones in the sample, around nine tenths were seen once. The sequenced material came from PBMCs or T cells enriched from blood (not recorded which). The source of these receptors is a man aged 25 to 40 who had recovered from COVID-19. CDR3s include the opening cysteine and the closing phenylalanine or tryptophan. Fields, in order: J gene, D gene, V gene, clone size, CDR3 protein, CDR3 DNA. D genes are given only for firm matches. Size tells how often a clone was seen (once, few, many) or the class of an expanded clone, and some rows leave it out.

TRBJ2-1 | TRBD1 | TRBV9 | - | CASSVWTGGTNEQFF | TGTGCCAGCAGCGTCTGGACAGGGGGTACAAATGAGCAGTTCTTC
TRBJ1-3 | - | TRBV9 | once | CASSGAPAATIYF | TGTGCCAGCAGCGGAGCCCCGGCGGCCACCATATATTTT
TRBJ2-7 | TRBD2 | TRBV15 | - | CATSLPLAGGYEQYF | TGTGCCACCAGCCTTCCACTAGCGGGGGGGTACGAGCAGTACTTC
TRBJ1-1 | - | TRBV7-9 | - | CASSKWEGTEAFF | TGTGCCAGCAGTAAATGGGAGGGGACTGAAGCTTTCTTT
TRBJ2-6 | - | TRBV2 | - | CASSRSGANVLTF | TGTGCCAGCAGCCGCTCTGGGGCCAACGTCCTGACTTTC
TRBJ1-1 | - | TRBV28 | - | CASSGGYRTTEAFF | TGTGCCAGCAGTGGAGGGTACCGGACGACTGAAGCTTTCTTT
TRBJ2-3 | TRBD2 | TRBV2 | once | CASRRLAGVTDTQYF | TGTGCCAGCAGGAGACTAGCGGGGGTCACAGATACGCAGTATTTT
TRBJ2-7 | TRBD2 | TRBV7-2 | - | CASSLGLAGGMWYEQYF | TGTGCCAGCAGCTTAGGACTAGCGGGGGGGATGTGGTACGAGCAGTACTTC
TRBJ1-1 | - | TRBV19 | - | CASTVSGLAIEAFF | TGTGCCAGTACCGTGAGTGGGCTAGCAATTGAAGCTTTCTTT
TRBJ1-6 | TRBD1 | TRBV19 | - | CASSPTSGTGDSPLHF | TGTGCCAGTAGTCCCACTTCCGGGACAGGGGATTCACCCCTCCACTTT
TRBJ2-3 | - | TRBV25-1 | - | CASSGLTDTQYF | TGTGCCAGCAGTGGGCTTACAGATACGCAGTATTTT
TRBJ1-3 | - | TRBV18 | - | CASSSPTEIGNTIYF | TGTGCCAGCTCATCCCCGACAGAGATTGGAAACACCATATATTTT
TRBJ1-2 | - | TRBV19 | - | CASSLPNYGYTF | TGTGCCAGTAGTCTACCCAACTATGGCTACACCTTC
TRBJ2-7 | - | TRBV5-1 | - | CASSSRGNNEQYF | TGCGCCAGCAGCTCAAGGGGGAACAACGAGCAGTACTTC
TRBJ2-5 | TRBD1 | TRBV10-3 | - | CAIWTGGHQETQYF | TGTGCCATCTGGACAGGGGGTCACCAAGAGACCCAGTACTTC
TRBJ1-2 | - | TRBV5-1 | - | CASRREGGSNYGYTF | TGCGCCAGCAGACGGGAAGGAGGGTCTAACTATGGCTACACCTTC
TRBJ1-6 | - | TRBV6-5 | once | CASRQGIGSPLHF | TGTGCCAGCAGACAGGGTATCGGTTCACCCCTCCACTTT
TRBJ1-1 | - | TRBV27 | - | CASRSGDPNTEAFF | TGTGCCAGCAGGTCAGGGGATCCTAACACTGAAGCTTTCTTT
TRBJ2-7 | TRBD2 | TRBV5-8 | - | CASSPGGLSYEQYF | TGTGCCAGCAGCCCGGGGGGACTCTCCTACGAGCAGTACTTC
TRBJ2-7 | TRBD2 | TRBV5-4 | few | CASSLAGTTSYEQYF | TGTGCCAGCAGCTTGGCCGGGACTACGTCCTACGAGCAGTACTTC
TRBJ1-5 | TRBD1 | TRBV10-3 | - | CAIKRTGDSNQPQHF | TGTGCCATCAAAAGGACAGGGGATAGCAATCAGCCCCAGCATTTT